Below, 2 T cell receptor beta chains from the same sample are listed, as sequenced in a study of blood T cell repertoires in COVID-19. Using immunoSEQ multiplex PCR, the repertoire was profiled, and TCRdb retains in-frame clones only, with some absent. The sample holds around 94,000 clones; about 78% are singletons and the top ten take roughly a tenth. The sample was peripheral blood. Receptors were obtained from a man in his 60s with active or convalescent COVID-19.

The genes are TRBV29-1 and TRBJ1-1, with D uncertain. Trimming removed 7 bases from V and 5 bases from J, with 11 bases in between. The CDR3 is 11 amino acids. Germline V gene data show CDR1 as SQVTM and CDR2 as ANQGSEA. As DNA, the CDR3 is TGCAGCGCCTTATTCAGGACTGAAGCTTTCTTT. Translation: CSALFRTEAFF. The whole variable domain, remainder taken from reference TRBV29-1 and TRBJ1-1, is SAVISQKPSRDICQRGTSLTIQCQVDSQVTMMFWYRQQPGQSLTLIATANQGSEATYESGFVIDKFPISRPNLTFSTLTVSNMSPEDSSIYLCSALFRTEAFFGQGTRLTVV.

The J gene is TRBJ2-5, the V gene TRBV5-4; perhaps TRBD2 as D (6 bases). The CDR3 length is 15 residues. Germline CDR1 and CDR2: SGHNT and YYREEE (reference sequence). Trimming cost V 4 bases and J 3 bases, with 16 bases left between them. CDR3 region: CASSPGDPNKETQYF. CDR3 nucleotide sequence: TGTGCCAGCAGCCCGGGGGACCCCAACAAAGAGACCCAGTACTTC.